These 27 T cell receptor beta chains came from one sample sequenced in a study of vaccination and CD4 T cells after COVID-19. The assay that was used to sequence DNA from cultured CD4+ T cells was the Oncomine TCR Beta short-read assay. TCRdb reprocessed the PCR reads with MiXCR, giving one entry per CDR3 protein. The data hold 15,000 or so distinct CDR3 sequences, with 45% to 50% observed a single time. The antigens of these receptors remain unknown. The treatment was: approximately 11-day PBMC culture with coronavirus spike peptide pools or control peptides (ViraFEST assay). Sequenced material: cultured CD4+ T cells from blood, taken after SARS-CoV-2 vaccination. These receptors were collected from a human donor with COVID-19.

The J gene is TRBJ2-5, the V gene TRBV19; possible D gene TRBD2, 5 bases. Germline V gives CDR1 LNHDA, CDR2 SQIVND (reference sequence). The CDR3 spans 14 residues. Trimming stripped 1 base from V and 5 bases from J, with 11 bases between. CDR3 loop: CASSIVGVMETQYF. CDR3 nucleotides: TGTGCCAGTAGTATAGTCGGGGTGATGGAGACCCAGTACTTC.

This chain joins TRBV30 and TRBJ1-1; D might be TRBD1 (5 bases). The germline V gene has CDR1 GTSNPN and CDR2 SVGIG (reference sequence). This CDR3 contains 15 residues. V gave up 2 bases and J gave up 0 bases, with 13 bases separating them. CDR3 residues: CAWSNPGPMNTEAFF. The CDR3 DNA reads TGTGCCTGGAGTAACCCGGGACCAATGAACACTGAAGCTTTCTTT. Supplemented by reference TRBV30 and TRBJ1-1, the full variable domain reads SQTIHQWPATLVQPVGSPLSLECTVEGTSNPNLYWYRQAAGRGLQLLFYSVGIGQISSEVPQNLSASRPQDRQFILSSKKLLLSDSGFYLCAWSNPGPMNTEAFFGQGTRLTVV.

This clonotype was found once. The DNA for the CDR3 is TGTGCCAGCAGCCAAGGGACTAGCGCGGAGACCCAGTACTTC. Translated: CASSQGTSAETQYF. The J gene is TRBJ2-5, the V gene TRBV4-2; 9 positions match TRBD2. V lost 1 base, J lost 5 bases, and 2 bases stayed unmatched. Germline CDR1 is LGHNA and CDR2 is YNFKEQ. This CDR3 contains 14 residues.

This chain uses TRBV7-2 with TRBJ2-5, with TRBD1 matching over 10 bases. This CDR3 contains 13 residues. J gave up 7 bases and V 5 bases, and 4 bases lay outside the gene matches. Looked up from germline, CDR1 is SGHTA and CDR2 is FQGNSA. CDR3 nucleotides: TGTGCCAGCAGCCGGGACAGGGGTGTGACCCAGTACTTC. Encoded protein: CASSRDRGVTQYF. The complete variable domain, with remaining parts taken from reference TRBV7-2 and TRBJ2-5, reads GAGVSQSPSNKVTEKGKDVELRCDPISGHTALYWYRQSLGQGLEFLIYFQGNSAPDKSGLPSDRFSAERTGGSVSTLTIQRTQQEDSAVYLCASSRDRGVTQYFGPGTRLLVL.

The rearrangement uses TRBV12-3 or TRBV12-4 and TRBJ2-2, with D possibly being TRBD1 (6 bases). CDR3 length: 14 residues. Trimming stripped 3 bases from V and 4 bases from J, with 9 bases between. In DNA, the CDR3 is TGTGCCAGCAGTTTGAGCAGGGGCACCGGGGAGCTGTTTTTT. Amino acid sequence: CASSLSRGTGELFF.

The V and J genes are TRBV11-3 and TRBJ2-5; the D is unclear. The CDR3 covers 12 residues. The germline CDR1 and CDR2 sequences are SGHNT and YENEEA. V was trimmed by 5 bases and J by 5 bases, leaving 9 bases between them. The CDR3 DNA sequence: TGTGCCAGCAGCCCCGGACGGGAGACCCAGTACTTC. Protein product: CASSPGRETQYF.

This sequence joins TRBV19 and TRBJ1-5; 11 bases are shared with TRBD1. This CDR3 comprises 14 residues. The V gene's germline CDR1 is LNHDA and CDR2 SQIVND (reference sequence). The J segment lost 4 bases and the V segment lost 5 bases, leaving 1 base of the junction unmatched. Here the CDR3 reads CASSGTGGNQPQHF. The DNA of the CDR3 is TGTGCCAGTAGTGGGACAGGGGGGAATCAGCCCCAGCATTTT.

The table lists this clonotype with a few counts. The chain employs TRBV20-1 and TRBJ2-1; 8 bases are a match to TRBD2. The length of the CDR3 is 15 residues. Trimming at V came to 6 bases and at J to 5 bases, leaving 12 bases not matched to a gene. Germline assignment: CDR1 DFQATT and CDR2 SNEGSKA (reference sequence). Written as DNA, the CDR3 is TGCAGTGCCAACTCCGTAGCGGGGAGAAACAATGAGCAGTTCTTC. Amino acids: CSANSVAGRNNEQFF.

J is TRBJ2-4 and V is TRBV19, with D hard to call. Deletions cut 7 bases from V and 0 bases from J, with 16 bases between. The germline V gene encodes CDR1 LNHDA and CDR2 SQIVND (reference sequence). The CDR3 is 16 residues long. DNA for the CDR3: TGTGCCAGTACCCAGGTCGGCGGTCTAGCCAAAAACATTCAGTACTTC. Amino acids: CASTQVGGLAKNIQYF. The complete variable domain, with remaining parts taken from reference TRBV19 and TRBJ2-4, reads DGGITQSPKYLFRKEGQNVTLSCEQNLNHDAMYWYRQDPGQGLRLIYYSQIVNDFQKGDIAEGYSVSREKKESFPLTVTSAQKNPTAFYLCASTQVGGLAKNIQYFGAGTRLSVL.

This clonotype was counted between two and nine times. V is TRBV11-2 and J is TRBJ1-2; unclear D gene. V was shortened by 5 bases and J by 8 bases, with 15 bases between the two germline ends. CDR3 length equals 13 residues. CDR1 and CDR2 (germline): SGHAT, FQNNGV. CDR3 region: CASSADAGRGYTF. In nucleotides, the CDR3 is TGTGCCAGCAGCGCGGACGCCGGACGGGGCTACACCTTC. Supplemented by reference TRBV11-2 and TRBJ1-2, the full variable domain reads EAGVAQSPRYKIIEKRQSVAFWCNPISGHATLYWYQQILGQGPKLLIQFQNNGVVDDSQLPKDRFSAERLKGVDSTLKIQPAKLEDSAVYLCASSADAGRGYTFGSGTRLTVV.

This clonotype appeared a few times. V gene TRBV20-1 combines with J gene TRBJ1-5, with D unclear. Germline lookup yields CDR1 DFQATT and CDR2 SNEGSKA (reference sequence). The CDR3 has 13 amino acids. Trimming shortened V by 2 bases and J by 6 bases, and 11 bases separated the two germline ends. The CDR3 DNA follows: TGCAGTGCTAGATTGGAGTCCGTTCAGCCCCAGCATTTT. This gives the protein CSARLESVQPQHF.

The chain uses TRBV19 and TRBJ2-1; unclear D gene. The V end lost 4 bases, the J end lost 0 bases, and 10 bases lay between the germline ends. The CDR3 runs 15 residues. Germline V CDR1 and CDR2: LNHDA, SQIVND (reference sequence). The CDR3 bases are TGTGCCAGTAGTAGAGACCGTAGCTCCTACAATGAGCAGTTCTTC. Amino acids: CASSRDRSSYNEQFF. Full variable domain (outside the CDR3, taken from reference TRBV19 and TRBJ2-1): DGGITQSPKYLFRKEGQNVTLSCEQNLNHDAMYWYRQDPGQGLRLIYYSQIVNDFQKGDIAEGYSVSREKKESFPLTVTSAQKNPTAFYLCASSRDRSSYNEQFFGPGTRLTVL.

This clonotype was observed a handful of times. The CDR3: CASSKQGNYGYTF. CDR3 in DNA: TGTGCCAGCAGTAAACAGGGGAACTATGGCTACACCTTC. This sequence joins TRBV6-2 or TRBV6-3 and TRBJ1-2, with 7 bases matching TRBD1. CDR3 size: 13 residues. With 5 bases clipped from V and 2 bases from J, the junction kept 2 bases outside the gene matches. Germline values: CDR1 MNHEY, CDR2 SVGEGT.

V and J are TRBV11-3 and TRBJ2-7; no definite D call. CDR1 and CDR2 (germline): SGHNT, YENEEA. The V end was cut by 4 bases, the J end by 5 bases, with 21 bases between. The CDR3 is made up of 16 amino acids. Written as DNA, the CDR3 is TGTGCCAGCAGCTCGAGACGGACCGGCCTTACCCACGAGCAGTACTTC. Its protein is CASSSRRTGLTHEQYF.

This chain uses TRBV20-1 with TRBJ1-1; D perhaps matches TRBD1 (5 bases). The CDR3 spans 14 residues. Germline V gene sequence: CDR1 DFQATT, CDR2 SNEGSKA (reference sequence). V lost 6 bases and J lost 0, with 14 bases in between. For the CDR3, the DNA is TGCAGTGCCCTTAGACAGACCTTGAACACTGAAGCTTTCTTT. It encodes CSALRQTLNTEAFF.

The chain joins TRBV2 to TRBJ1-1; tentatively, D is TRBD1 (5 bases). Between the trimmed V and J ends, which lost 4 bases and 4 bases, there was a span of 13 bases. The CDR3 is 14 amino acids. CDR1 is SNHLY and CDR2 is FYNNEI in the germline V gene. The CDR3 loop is CASSGVRGGTEAFF. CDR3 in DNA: TGTGCCAGCAGTGGAGTCCGGGGGGGCACTGAAGCTTTCTTT.

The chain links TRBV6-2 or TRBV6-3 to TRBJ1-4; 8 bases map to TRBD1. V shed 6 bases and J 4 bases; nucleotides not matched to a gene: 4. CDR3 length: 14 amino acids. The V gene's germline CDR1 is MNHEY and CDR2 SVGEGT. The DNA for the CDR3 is TGTGCCAGCAGCGACAGGGGCCTTAATGAAAAACTGTTTTTT. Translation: CASSDRGLNEKLFF.

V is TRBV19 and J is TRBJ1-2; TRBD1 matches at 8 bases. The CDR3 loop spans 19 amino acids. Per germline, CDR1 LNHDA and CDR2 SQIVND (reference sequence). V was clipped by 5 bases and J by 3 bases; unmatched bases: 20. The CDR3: CASSSQGRQGPEADYGYTF. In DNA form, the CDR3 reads TGTGCCAGTAGTTCCCAAGGGCGACAGGGGCCCGAGGCGGACTATGGCTACACCTTC.

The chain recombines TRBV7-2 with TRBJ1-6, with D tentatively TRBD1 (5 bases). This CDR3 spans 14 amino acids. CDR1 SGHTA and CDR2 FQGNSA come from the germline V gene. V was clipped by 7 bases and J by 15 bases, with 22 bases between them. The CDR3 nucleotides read TGTGCCAGCACCCCGGGTCAGGGTGAGGGGCTCCTCCACTTT. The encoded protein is CASTPGQGEGLLHF.

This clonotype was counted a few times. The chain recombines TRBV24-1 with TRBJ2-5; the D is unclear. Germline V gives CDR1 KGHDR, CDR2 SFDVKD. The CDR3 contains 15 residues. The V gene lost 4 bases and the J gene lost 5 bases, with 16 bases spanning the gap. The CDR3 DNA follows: TGTGCCACCAGTGACCCGGACCGAAGCGCGGAGACCCAGTACTTC. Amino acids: CATSDPDRSAETQYF.

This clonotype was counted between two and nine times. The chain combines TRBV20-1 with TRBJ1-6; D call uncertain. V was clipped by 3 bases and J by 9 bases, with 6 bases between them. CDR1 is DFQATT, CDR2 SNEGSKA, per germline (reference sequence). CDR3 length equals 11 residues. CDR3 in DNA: TGCAGTGCTAGTCTTGGTTCACCCCTCCACTTT. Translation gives CSASLGSPLHF.

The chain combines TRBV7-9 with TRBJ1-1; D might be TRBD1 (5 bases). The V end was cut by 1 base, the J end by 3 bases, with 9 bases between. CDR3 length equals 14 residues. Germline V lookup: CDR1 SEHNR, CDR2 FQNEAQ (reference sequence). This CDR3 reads CASSLVGDDTEAFF. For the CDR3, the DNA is TGTGCCAGCAGCTTAGTAGGGGACGACACTGAAGCTTTCTTT.

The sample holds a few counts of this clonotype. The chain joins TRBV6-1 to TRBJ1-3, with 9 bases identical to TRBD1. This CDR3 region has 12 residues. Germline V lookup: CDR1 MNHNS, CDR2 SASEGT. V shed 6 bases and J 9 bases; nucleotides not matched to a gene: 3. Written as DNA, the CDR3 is TGTGCCAGCAGCCGGACAGGGGCCACCATATATTTT. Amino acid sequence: CASSRTGATIYF.

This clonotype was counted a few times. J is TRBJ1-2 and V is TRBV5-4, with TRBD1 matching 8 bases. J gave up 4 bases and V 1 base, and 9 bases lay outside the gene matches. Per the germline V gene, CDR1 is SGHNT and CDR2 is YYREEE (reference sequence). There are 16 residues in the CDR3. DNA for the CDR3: TGTGCCAGCAGCTTGAGTGGACAGGGCGAATCCTATGGCTACACCTTC. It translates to CASSLSGQGESYGYTF.

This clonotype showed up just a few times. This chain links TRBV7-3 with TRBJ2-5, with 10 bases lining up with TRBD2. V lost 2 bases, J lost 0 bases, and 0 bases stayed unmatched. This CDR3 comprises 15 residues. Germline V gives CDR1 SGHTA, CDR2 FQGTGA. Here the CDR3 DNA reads TGTGCCAGCAGCTTACTAGCGGGGGACCAAGAGACCCAGTACTTC. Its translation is CASSLLAGDQETQYF.

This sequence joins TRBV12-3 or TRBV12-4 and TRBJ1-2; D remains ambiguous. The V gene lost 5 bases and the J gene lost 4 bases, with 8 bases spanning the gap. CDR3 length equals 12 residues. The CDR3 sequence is CASSPRGYGYTF. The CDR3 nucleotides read TGTGCCAGCAGTCCCCGCGGCTATGGCTACACCTTC.

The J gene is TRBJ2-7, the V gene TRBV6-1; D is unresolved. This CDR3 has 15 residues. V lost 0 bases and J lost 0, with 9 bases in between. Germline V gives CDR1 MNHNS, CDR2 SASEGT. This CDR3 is CASSEAAKGSYEQYF. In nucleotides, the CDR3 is TGTGCCAGCAGTGAAGCGGCGAAGGGCTCCTACGAGCAGTACTTC.